This T cell receptor beta chain was identified in a study of healthy donors' naive CD4 and CD8 T cells. Concerning this clonotype itself: Its antigen remains unidentified.

The V gene's germline CDR1 is LNHDA and CDR2 SQIVND (reference sequence). Trimming removed 3 bases from V and 3 bases from J; junction bases left unmatched: 4. The CDR3 contains 14 residues. Regarding the study as a whole: Chains were not paired, since alpha and beta were sequenced in bulk.

Sorting defined naive CD4+ as CD4+CD8-CD45RO-CD45RA+ and naive CD8+ as CD8+CD4-CD45RA+CD27bright. Starting from approximately 500 ng of total RNA, TCR libraries were made with linear amplification. TCRdb recomputed calls from the reads with MiXCR, one row per CDR3 protein. Of around 180,000 distinct CDR3 sequences listed, 65% to 75% are singletons. V gene TRBV19 combines with J gene TRBJ2-7; TRBD1 aligns across 8 bases. Sequencing input: naive CD4+ and CD8+ T cells sorted from blood, pooled from several donors. This sequence was found in a pool of human donors in good health; the sample pools cells from several healthy donors. CDR3 sequence: CASSIGQGVYEQYF. CDR3 bases: TGTGCCAGTAGTATTGGACAGGGAGTCTACGAGCAGTACTTC.